These 27 T cell receptor beta chains came from one sample sequenced in a study of blood T cell repertoires in COVID-19. The protocol was immunoSEQ multiplex PCR, while the TCRdb copy is restricted to in-frame clones and leaves out a portion. The top ten hold roughly 14% of the sample, which has about 100,000 clones, about 87% seen once. Sequencing input: peripheral blood. The receptors derive from a man in his fifties with acute or convalescent COVID-19.

V gene TRBV30 combines with J gene TRBJ2-4, with 7 bases identical to TRBD1. This CDR3 has 13 amino acids. The trim removed 7 bases at V and 1 base at J, leaving 4 bases unmatched. Germline CDR1 and CDR2: GTSNPN and SVGIG (reference sequence). The CDR3 here is CALRGPAKNIQYF. The CDR3 region has the DNA TGTGCCTTGAGGGGGCCGGCCAAAAACATTCAGTACTTC. Supplemented by reference TRBV30 and TRBJ2-4, the full variable domain reads SQTIHQWPATLVQPVGSPLSLECTVEGTSNPNLYWYRQAAGRGLQLLFYSVGIGQISSEVPQNLSASRPQDRQFILSSKKLLLSDSGFYLCALRGPAKNIQYFGAGTRLSVL.

The CDR3 loop reads CASSIEYEQYF. Here the CDR3 DNA reads TGTGCCAGCAGCATAGAATACGAGCAGTACTTC. The V and J genes are TRBV12-3 or TRBV12-4 and TRBJ2-7; the D is unclear. This CDR3 is built from 11 residues. V was pared by 6 bases and J by 4 bases, with 7 bases between.

This chain connects TRBV28 to TRBJ2-1; TRBD2 matches 14 bases. This CDR3 spans 14 amino acids. The V gene's germline CDR1 is MDHEN and CDR2 SYDVKM. The V gene end was trimmed by 8 bases and the J gene end by 9 bases; junction bases not matched to a gene: 6. The CDR3 bases are TGTGCCAGCCGGACTAGCGGGAGGAGTAGTGAGCAGTTCTTC. This translates into CASRTSGRSSEQFF.

This chain uses TRBV2 with TRBJ1-6, with TRBD1 matching over 8 bases. Germline loops: CDR1 SNHLY, CDR2 FYNNEI. The V gene end was trimmed by 4 bases and the J gene end by 8 bases; junction bases not matched to a gene: 7. The CDR3 consists of 15 residues. The DNA of the CDR3 is TGTGCCAGCAGTGTCCGCGGACAGGGCGATTCACCCCTCCACTTT. Translation: CASSVRGQGDSPLHF.

The gene calls are TRBV5-1 and TRBJ2-7; no definite D call. The germline CDR1 and CDR2 sequences are SGHRS and YFSETQ. V lost 0 bases and J 3 bases, leaving 7 bases between the germline ends. The CDR3 covers 13 residues. As DNA, the CDR3 is TGCGCCAGCAGCTTGGGCCACTTCTACGAGCAGTACTTC. This encodes CASSLGHFYEQYF. The full variable domain, rest sourced from reference TRBV5-1 and TRBJ2-7, is KAGVTQTPRYLIKTRGQQVTLSCSPISGHRSVSWYQQTPGQGLQFLFEYFSETQRNKGNFPGRFSGRQFSNSRSEMNVSTLELGDSALYLCASSLGHFYEQYFGPGTRLTVT.

This clone was counted once. The chain combines TRBV7-8 with TRBJ2-7; 10 bases align to TRBD1. The trim removed 4 bases at V and 2 bases at J, leaving 5 bases unmatched. The CDR3 is 15 residues long. CDR1 and CDR2 from the germline V gene are SGHVS and FQNEAQ. CDR3 coding DNA: TGTGCCAGCAGCTGGGGGACAGGGGTTCCCTACGAGCAGTACTTC. Amino acids: CASSWGTGVPYEQYF.

The genes are TRBV5-1 and TRBJ2-3; no clear D gene. The CDR3 runs 14 residues. With 0 bases removed from V and 1 base from J, the gap between germline ends came to 6 bases. Germline CDR1 SGHRS, CDR2 YFSETQ. CDR3 coding DNA: TGCGCCAGCAGCTTGGGTCCGGGCACAGATACGCAGTATTTT. Translating gives CASSLGPGTDTQYF.

This chain links TRBV6-6 with TRBJ2-1; 9 positions match TRBD1. CDR3 length equals 14 residues. V dropped 6 bases and J dropped 6; count of bases not matched to a gene: 6. Germline values: CDR1 MNHNY, CDR2 SVGAGI (reference sequence). The CDR3 sequence: CASRKDRGGNEQFF. The CDR3 nucleotides read TGTGCCAGCAGAAAGGACAGGGGCGGCAATGAGCAGTTCTTC.

Concerning this clone: Other DNA sequences within the sample encode an identical CDR3. CDR3 nucleotides: TGTGCCACCAGTGACCCCGGACAGGGACGGGAAAAACTGTTTTTT. This encodes CATSDPGQGREKLFF. The gene calls are TRBV24-1 and TRBJ1-4; TRBD1 matches 8 bases. CDR1 and CDR2 (germline): KGHDR, SFDVKD. There are 15 residues in the CDR3. V shed 4 bases, J shed 8 bases, and the junction held 8 bases outside the gene matches.

This chain links TRBV12-3 or TRBV12-4 with TRBJ1-2, with a possible D match to TRBD1 (6 bases). This CDR3 is 12 amino acids long. Trimming removed 5 bases at V and 4 bases at J, with 8 bases between. The CDR3 loop reads CASSTTGYGYTF. DNA of the CDR3: TGTGCCAGCAGTACGACAGGCTATGGCTACACCTTC.

The chain recombines TRBV29-1 with TRBJ1-3; D is perhaps TRBD1 (6 bases). The CDR3 runs to 11 residues. Germline lookup yields CDR1 SQVTM and CDR2 ANQGSEA. V was pared by 5 bases and J by 5 bases, with 7 bases between. CDR3 loop: CSVRDRNTIYF. DNA for the CDR3: TGCAGCGTTAGGGACAGAAACACCATATATTTT.

The genes are TRBV7-9 and TRBJ2-1, with a possible D match to TRBD2 (6 bases). Germline-derived CDR1 and CDR2 are SEHNR and FQNEAQ (reference sequence). V was pared by 2 bases and J by 5 bases, with 13 bases between. The CDR3 runs to 15 residues. DNA for the CDR3: TGTGCCAGCAGCTTATATACGGGAGCGGACAATGAGCAGTTCTTC. Residues: CASSLYTGADNEQFF.

The chain joins TRBV30 to TRBJ1-6; perhaps TRBD1 as D (5 bases). Germline CDR1 and CDR2: GTSNPN and SVGIG (reference sequence). The CDR3 is made up of 16 amino acids. Trimming pared 2 bases from V and 10 bases from J, leaving 21 bases between. The CDR3 coding sequence is TGTGCCTGGAGTACCTTTAAGGGGCGCGGACGATCACCCCTCCACTTT. Amino acids: CAWSTFKGRGRSPLHF.

In regard to this clone: This sample also contains other DNA sequences that code for the same CDR3. The chain recombines TRBV19 with TRBJ2-7; unclear D gene. Trimming cost V 1 base and J 1 base, with 8 bases left between them. CDR1 and CDR2 (germline): LNHDA, SQIVND (reference sequence). CDR3 length equals 14 residues. The CDR3, as DNA: TGTGCCAGTAGTATAGGGGCATTATCCTACGAGCAGTACTTC. This sequence encodes CASSIGALSYEQYF.

The chain carries TRBV6-5 and TRBJ2-1; 11 bases line up with TRBD2. After removal of 6 bases from V and 5 bases from J, the junction contained 3 bases not matched to a gene. The CDR3 spans 14 residues. CDR1 is MNHEY and CDR2 is SVGAGI in the germline V gene. CDR3 coding DNA: TGTGCCAGCAGACCGGGACTAGCGGACAATGAGCAGTTCTTC. It is translated as CASRPGLADNEQFF.

Comments on this clone: One junction end disagrees with the germline gene, perhaps due to a read error. This chain links TRBV7-2 with TRBJ2-2; weak D call: TRBD2 (5 bases). Germline CDR1 and CDR2: SGHTA and FQGNSA. This CDR3 is built from 16 residues. The CDR3 DNA reads as TGTGCCAGCAGCTTAGCCAGACTGGTGACAAACCGGGGAGCTGTTTTT. Translating gives CASSLARLVTNRGAVF.

Written as DNA, the CDR3 is TGTGCCAGCAGATCCAGGGGGTGGTCAGATTCACCCCTCCACTTT. This codes for CASRSRGWSDSPLHF. The chain recombines TRBV5-6 with TRBJ1-6, with 7 bases aligning to TRBD1. V shed 5 bases and J 8 bases; nucleotides not matched to a gene: 10. This CDR3 has 15 residues. Per germline, CDR1 SGHDT and CDR2 YYEEEE.

J is TRBJ2-3 and V is TRBV6-5; D call uncertain. The CDR3 is 11 residues long. Trimming shortened V by 8 bases and J by 6 bases, and 9 bases separated the two germline ends. CDR1 and CDR2 from the germline V gene are MNHEY and SVGAGI. The CDR3 reads CASGVGDTQYF. CDR3 coding DNA: TGTGCCAGCGGAGTGGGTGATACGCAGTATTTT.

This chain joins TRBV9 and TRBJ2-1; TRBD2 matches at 10 bases. Germline values: CDR1 SGDLS, CDR2 YYNGEE. The CDR3 loop spans 16 amino acids. With 4 bases clipped from V and 0 bases from J, the junction kept 4 bases outside the gene matches. CDR3 bases: TGTGCCAGCAGCTCAGGACTAGCGGCCTCCTACAATGAGCAGTTCTTC. It translates to CASSSGLAASYNEQFF.

The chain links TRBV3-1 (or the pseudogene TRBV3-2) to TRBJ2-6, with unresolved D. Germline CDR1 is LGHDT and CDR2 is YNNKEL (reference sequence). V dropped 4 bases and J dropped 7 bases, with 14 bases sitting between them. The length of the CDR3 is 15 residues. The CDR3 region is CASSPILVGANVLTF. CDR3 nucleotide sequence: TGTGCCAGCAGCCCAATCCTAGTAGGTGCCAACGTCCTGACTTTC.

The V gene is TRBV10-2, the J gene TRBJ2-1, with 13 positions matching TRBD2. Germline V lookup: CDR1 WSHSY, CDR2 SAAADI. V was clipped by 6 bases and J by 7 bases; unmatched bases: 6. The CDR3 totals 15 residues. The CDR3 here is CASSSGTSGTNEQFF. In nucleotides, the CDR3 is TGCGCCAGCAGCTCCGGGACTAGCGGGACTAATGAGCAGTTCTTC.

This chain joins TRBV19 and TRBJ2-4; 7 bases line up with TRBD1. CDR1 is LNHDA and CDR2 is SQIVND in the germline V gene (reference sequence). Germline trimming cut 5 bases from V and 2 bases from J; bases unmatched to any gene: 6. The CDR3 spans 15 residues. The CDR3 sequence: CASSPARGSKNIQYF. The CDR3 bases are TGTGCCAGTAGTCCGGCCAGGGGGTCCAAAAACATTCAGTACTTC.

The CDR3 DNA reads TGTGCCAGCAGTCCGGGACTAGCGGGAGACAATGAGCAGTTCTTC. It translates to CASSPGLAGDNEQFF. V and J are TRBV5-4 and TRBJ2-1, with 14 bases lining up with TRBD2. The CDR3 consists of 15 residues. Trimming at V came to 5 bases and at J to 5 bases, leaving 3 bases not matched to a gene. The V gene's germline CDR1 is SGHNT and CDR2 YYREEE (reference sequence). Complete variable domain (other parts from reference TRBV5-4 and TRBJ2-1): ETGVTQSPTHLIKTRGQQVTLRCSSQSGHNTVSWYQQALGQGPQFIFQYYREEENGRGNFPPRFSGLQFPNYSSELNVNALELDDSALYLCASSPGLAGDNEQFFGPGTRLTVL.

V and J are TRBV24-1 and TRBJ2-7, with D possibly being TRBD2 (8 bases). The CDR3 spans 16 residues. With 9 bases removed from V and 4 bases from J, the gap between germline ends came to 24 bases. Germline assignment: CDR1 KGHDR and CDR2 SFDVKD. In nucleotides, the CDR3 is TGTGCCACCCTCCGGGGGGGGACAGCGGGAGCGTACGAGCAGTACTTC. It codes for CATLRGGTAGAYEQYF.

As DNA, the CDR3 is TGTGCCAGTAGTATCGGGACTAGCGGACTACTACGGGGCGGGGAGCTGTTTTTT. This encodes CASSIGTSGLLRGGELFF. J is TRBJ2-2 and V is TRBV19; 11 nucleotides align to TRBD2. The junction had 13 bases not matched to a gene; V was cut back by 3 bases and J by 7 bases. This CDR3 is 18 amino acids long. Germline V gene data show CDR1 as LNHDA and CDR2 as SQIVND (reference sequence).

The chain employs TRBV5-4 and TRBJ2-3; 14 positions match TRBD2. There are 17 residues in the CDR3. V was clipped by 4 bases and J by 5 bases; unmatched bases: 9. CDR1 and CDR2 from the germline V gene are SGHNT and YYREEE (reference sequence). CDR3 in DNA: TGTGCCAGCAGCCTTAGACTAGCGGGAGGGGGAGTAGATACGCAGTATTTT. Encoded protein: CASSLRLAGGGVDTQYF.

This rearrangement joins TRBV9 to TRBJ2-7, with 12 bases identical to TRBD1. This CDR3 has 15 amino acids. CDR1 is SGDLS, CDR2 YYNGEE, per germline. V lost 4 bases to trimming and J lost 4 bases; unmatched junction nucleotides: 6. The CDR3 nucleotides are TGTGCCAGCAGCACCTGGGACAGGGGGCATTACGAGCAGTACTTC. It yields the protein CASSTWDRGHYEQYF.